These 22 T cell receptor beta chains were all obtained from the same sample, sequenced in a study of T-cell reconstitution after alpha-beta-depleted transplantation in children. Unique molecular identifiers were used to barcode this TCRbeta library. MiXCR, applied by TCRdb to the PCR reads, yields one record per CDR3 protein. The sample carries about 200,000 distinct CDR3 sequences, approximately 6.9% recorded once. Material: PBMCs, obtained before TCRalphabeta/CD19-depleted stem cell transplant. Receptor source: a boy aged 2 to 10 with acute lymphoblastic leukemia, due to receive a stem cell transplant.

This rearrangement joins TRBV5-1 to TRBJ1-1, with 8 nucleotides matching TRBD1. The germline V gene has CDR1 SGHRS and CDR2 YFSETQ. The CDR3 has 15 residues. The V and J ends lost 4 bases and 0 bases, in that order; junction bases with no gene match: 5. The DNA of the CDR3 is TGCGCCAGCAGCACCCAGGGGGCGATGAACACTGAAGCTTTCTTT. It translates to CASSTQGAMNTEAFF.

This clonotype was observed at least ten times. The chain recombines TRBV5-1 with TRBJ2-7, with TRBD1 as a possible D gene (6 bases). CDR1 and CDR2 from the germline V gene are SGHRS and YFSETQ. V was pared by 7 bases and J by 2 bases, with 16 bases between. This CDR3 region has 14 residues. CDR3 sequence: CASREQGKTYEQYF. The CDR3 DNA reads as TGCGCCAGCCGAGAACAGGGAAAAACCTACGAGCAGTACTTC.

The chain links TRBV5-1 to TRBJ2-7; possible D gene TRBD2, 5 bases. Germline V gene data show CDR1 as SGHRS and CDR2 as YFSETQ. The CDR3 runs 15 residues. The V end lost 7 bases, the J end lost 0 bases, and 17 bases lay between the germline ends. The CDR3 loop is CASAPVTRASYEQYF. The CDR3 region has the DNA TGCGCCAGCGCACCCGTGACGAGGGCCTCCTACGAGCAGTACTTC.

The sample holds many counts of this clonotype. DNA for the CDR3: TGCGCCAGCAGCCGGGGGGACCTCTACGAGCAGTACTTC. It is translated as CASSRGDLYEQYF. The rearrangement links TRBV5-1 to TRBJ2-7; 7 positions match TRBD2. The CDR3 has 13 residues. V shed 4 bases and J 3 bases; nucleotides not matched to a gene: 4. CDR1 is SGHRS, CDR2 YFSETQ, per germline.

This clonotype was observed at least ten times. V is TRBV29-1 and J is TRBJ1-1; 8 bases fit TRBD1. CDR3 size: 14 residues. CDR1 and CDR2 (germline): SQVTM, ANQGSEA. The V and J ends lost 3 bases and 4 bases, in that order; junction bases with no gene match: 7. DNA for the CDR3: TGCAGCGTTGACAGCCCCACAGGGGGCACTGAAGCTTTCTTT. Encoded protein: CSVDSPTGGTEAFF.

This clonotype has just a few counts. The chain employs TRBV5-1 and TRBJ1-4; 7 nucleotides line up with TRBD1. Germline loops: CDR1 SGHRS, CDR2 YFSETQ. The ends lost 0 bases at V and 5 bases at J; junction bases unmatched: 4. The CDR3 is 15 residues long. The chain's CDR3 is CASSLGTGLNEKLFF. The CDR3 DNA reads TGCGCCAGCAGCTTGGGGACAGGCCTCAATGAAAAACTGTTTTTT. The whole variable domain, remainder taken from reference TRBV5-1 and TRBJ1-4, is KAGVTQTPRYLIKTRGQQVTLSCSPISGHRSVSWYQQTPGQGLQFLFEYFSETQRNKGNFPGRFSGRQFSNSRSEMNVSTLELGDSALYLCASSLGTGLNEKLFFGSGTQLSVL.

This clonotype was counted a few times. The V gene is TRBV20-1, the J gene TRBJ1-1; D not resolved. V was trimmed by 2 bases and J by 1 base, leaving 11 bases between them. Germline CDR1 DFQATT, CDR2 SNEGSKA (reference sequence). The CDR3 is made up of 14 amino acids. CDR3 sequence reads: CSARLAGENTEAFF. CDR3 DNA sequence: TGCAGTGCTAGACTGGCAGGCGAGAACACTGAAGCTTTCTTT.

In this sample, this clonotype turned up a few times. This chain joins TRBV7-9 and TRBJ1-1; tentative D call: TRBD1 (5 bases). Trimming removed 5 bases from V and 2 bases from J, with 21 bases in between. Germline V gives CDR1 SEHNR, CDR2 FQNEAQ (reference sequence). The CDR3 runs 17 residues. CDR3 bases: TGTGCCAGCAGCCCACTCCTCGTGGGGGTTAGCAACACTGAAGCTTTCTTT. It yields the protein CASSPLLVGVSNTEAFF.

This clonotype was seen many times. V is TRBV29-1 and J is TRBJ2-6, with 7 bases lining up with TRBD2. Germline-derived CDR1 and CDR2 are SQVTM and ANQGSEA. Trimming took 4 bases from V and 0 from J; bases not matched to a gene: 3. The CDR3 has 15 amino acids. CDR3 nucleotides: TGCAGCGTTGGGGACTACCACTCTGGGGCCAACGTCCTGACTTTC. This translates into CSVGDYHSGANVLTF. Supplemented by reference TRBV29-1 and TRBJ2-6, the full variable domain reads SAVISQKPSRDICQRGTSLTIQCQVDSQVTMMFWYRQQPGQSLTLIATANQGSEATYESGFVIDKFPISRPNLTFSTLTVSNMSPEDSSIYLCSVGDYHSGANVLTFGAGSRLTVL.

This clonotype was counted many times. The CDR3 loop reads CSVGAGGPYEQFF. Written as DNA, the CDR3 is TGCAGCGTTGGAGCGGGAGGGCCTTATGAGCAGTTCTTC. This chain joins TRBV29-1 and TRBJ2-1, with 10 positions matching TRBD2. The CDR3 has 13 amino acids. Germline V CDR1 and CDR2: SQVTM, ANQGSEA. The V gene end was trimmed by 4 bases and the J gene end by 8 bases; junction bases not matched to a gene: 5.

Many counts were recorded for this clonotype. This chain uses TRBV11-3 with TRBJ1-6, with TRBD1 as a possible D gene (6 bases). This CDR3 contains 16 residues. The V and J ends lost 5 bases and 3 bases respectively, with 14 bases between them. Germline V gives CDR1 SGHNT, CDR2 YENEEA. The CDR3 region is CASSLYRELYNSPLHF. The CDR3 DNA follows: TGTGCCAGCAGCCTATACAGGGAACTCTATAATTCACCCCTCCACTTT.

This clonotype showed up many times. The V and J genes are TRBV10-3 and TRBJ2-7, with D hard to call. This CDR3 spans 17 amino acids. Germline values: CDR1 ENHRY, CDR2 SYGVKD. Trimming cost V 0 bases and J 2 bases, with 17 bases left between them. As DNA, the CDR3 is TGTGCCATCAGTGAGTCGAGTGGCGCCTTCCGCGCCTACGAGCAGTACTTC. This gives the protein CAISESSGAFRAYEQYF.

This clonotype was detected a few times. The rearrangement uses TRBV6-1 and TRBJ2-2; TRBD1 might be the D (5 bases). The CDR3 extends over 16 amino acids. Germline assignment: CDR1 MNHNS and CDR2 SASEGT. Trimming removed 6 bases at V and 7 bases at J, with 21 bases between. The chain's CDR3 is CASSRINPQGIGELFF. As DNA, the CDR3 is TGTGCCAGCAGCAGAATAAACCCGCAGGGAATCGGGGAGCTGTTTTTT.

This clonotype was found a few times. The CDR3 nucleotides are TGTGCCAGCTCACTAGAGGCCGGGACTAGAGCATATACGCAGTATTTT. Translating it yields CASSLEAGTRAYTQYF. The chain links TRBV18 to TRBJ2-3, with TRBD2 identical over 8 bases. The CDR3 loop spans 16 amino acids. Germline CDR1 reads KGHSH; CDR2 reads LQKENI. After removal of 4 bases from V and 7 bases from J, the junction contained 13 bases not matched to a gene.

This clonotype was found a few times. This sequence joins TRBV7-2 and TRBJ2-3, with D perhaps TRBD1 (6 bases). The CDR3 spans 15 residues. From germline, CDR1 is SGHTA and CDR2 FQGNSA. Deletions cut 2 bases from V and 2 bases from J, with 11 bases between. The CDR3 nucleotides are TGTGCCAGCAGCTTACTAGACAGGCTCACAGATACGCAGTATTTT. Translation: CASSLLDRLTDTQYF.

This clonotype turned up a few times. The V and J genes are TRBV11-2 and TRBJ2-7; 8 positions match TRBD1. From germline, CDR1 is SGHAT and CDR2 FQNNGV. The CDR3 contains 15 residues. V trimming: 7 bases; J trimming: 3 bases; junction bases outside the gene matches: 11. CDR3 residues: CASTPSGTGGYEQYF. DNA for the CDR3: TGTGCCAGCACCCCTTCAGGGACAGGCGGCTACGAGCAGTACTTC.

This clonotype has a handful of counts. The V and J genes are TRBV20-1 and TRBJ2-1; weak D call: TRBD2 (6 bases). V gave up 3 bases and J gave up 8 bases, with 20 bases separating them. In germline, CDR1 is DFQATT, CDR2 SNEGSKA (reference sequence). This CDR3 is built from 15 residues. CDR3 residues: CSASVGSTFRHEQFF. The DNA for the CDR3 is TGCAGTGCTAGCGTCGGGAGCACTTTCCGCCATGAGCAGTTCTTC.

This clonotype was counted ten times or more. The CDR3 reads CASGGDVNQPQHF. CDR3 nucleotide sequence: TGTGCCAGCGGAGGAGACGTCAATCAGCCCCAGCATTTT. The chain uses TRBV7-2 and TRBJ1-5; no clear D gene. The V gene lost 8 bases and the J gene lost 3 bases, with 11 bases spanning the gap. This CDR3 contains 13 residues. The V gene's germline CDR1 is SGHTA and CDR2 FQGNSA.

Turning to this clonotype: The conserved phenylalanine or tryptophan normally closing the CDR3 is absent here, so this likely arose from a read error. The chain carries TRBV12-3 or TRBV12-4 and TRBJ2-3; 11 nucleotides line up with TRBD2. CDR3 size: 18 residues. J lost 2 bases, V lost 0 bases, and 7 bases had no gene match. The CDR3 spells CASSLASGTSGDTDTQYV. CDR3 DNA: TGTGCCAGCAGTTTAGCGTCCGGGACTAGCGGAGACACAGATACGCAGTATGTT.

This clonotype was counted many times. DNA of the CDR3: TGTGCCAGCAGCCCTAAGAAGCGACGAGGTCATACGCAGTATTTT. Amino acids: CASSPKKRRGHTQYF. This chain uses TRBV5-6 with TRBJ2-3; D is uncertain. The CDR3 loop spans 15 amino acids. The V and J ends lost 4 bases and 7 bases respectively, with 19 bases between them. The V gene's germline CDR1 is SGHDT and CDR2 YYEEEE.

This clonotype was observed at least ten times. V usage is TRBV6-5 and J usage is TRBJ2-1, with TRBD2 identical over 9 bases. The CDR3 covers 15 residues. V trimming: 4 bases; J trimming: 4 bases; junction bases outside the gene matches: 5. Germline V gene sequence: CDR1 MNHEY, CDR2 SVGAGI. CDR3 sequence (DNA): TGTGCCAGCAGTTGGGTCGGACTAGCGTACAATGAGCAGTTCTTC. This encodes CASSWVGLAYNEQFF.

The rearrangement links TRBV6-2 or TRBV6-3 to TRBJ2-5, with TRBD2 matching 7 bases. Trimming removed 2 bases from V and 2 bases from J; junction bases left unmatched: 5. Germline V gene sequence: CDR1 MNHEY, CDR2 SVGEGT. The CDR3 has 15 amino acids. CDR3 nucleotide sequence: TGTGCCAGCAGTTACATTGGACTAGGACAAGAGACCCAGTACTTC. It encodes CASSYIGLGQETQYF.